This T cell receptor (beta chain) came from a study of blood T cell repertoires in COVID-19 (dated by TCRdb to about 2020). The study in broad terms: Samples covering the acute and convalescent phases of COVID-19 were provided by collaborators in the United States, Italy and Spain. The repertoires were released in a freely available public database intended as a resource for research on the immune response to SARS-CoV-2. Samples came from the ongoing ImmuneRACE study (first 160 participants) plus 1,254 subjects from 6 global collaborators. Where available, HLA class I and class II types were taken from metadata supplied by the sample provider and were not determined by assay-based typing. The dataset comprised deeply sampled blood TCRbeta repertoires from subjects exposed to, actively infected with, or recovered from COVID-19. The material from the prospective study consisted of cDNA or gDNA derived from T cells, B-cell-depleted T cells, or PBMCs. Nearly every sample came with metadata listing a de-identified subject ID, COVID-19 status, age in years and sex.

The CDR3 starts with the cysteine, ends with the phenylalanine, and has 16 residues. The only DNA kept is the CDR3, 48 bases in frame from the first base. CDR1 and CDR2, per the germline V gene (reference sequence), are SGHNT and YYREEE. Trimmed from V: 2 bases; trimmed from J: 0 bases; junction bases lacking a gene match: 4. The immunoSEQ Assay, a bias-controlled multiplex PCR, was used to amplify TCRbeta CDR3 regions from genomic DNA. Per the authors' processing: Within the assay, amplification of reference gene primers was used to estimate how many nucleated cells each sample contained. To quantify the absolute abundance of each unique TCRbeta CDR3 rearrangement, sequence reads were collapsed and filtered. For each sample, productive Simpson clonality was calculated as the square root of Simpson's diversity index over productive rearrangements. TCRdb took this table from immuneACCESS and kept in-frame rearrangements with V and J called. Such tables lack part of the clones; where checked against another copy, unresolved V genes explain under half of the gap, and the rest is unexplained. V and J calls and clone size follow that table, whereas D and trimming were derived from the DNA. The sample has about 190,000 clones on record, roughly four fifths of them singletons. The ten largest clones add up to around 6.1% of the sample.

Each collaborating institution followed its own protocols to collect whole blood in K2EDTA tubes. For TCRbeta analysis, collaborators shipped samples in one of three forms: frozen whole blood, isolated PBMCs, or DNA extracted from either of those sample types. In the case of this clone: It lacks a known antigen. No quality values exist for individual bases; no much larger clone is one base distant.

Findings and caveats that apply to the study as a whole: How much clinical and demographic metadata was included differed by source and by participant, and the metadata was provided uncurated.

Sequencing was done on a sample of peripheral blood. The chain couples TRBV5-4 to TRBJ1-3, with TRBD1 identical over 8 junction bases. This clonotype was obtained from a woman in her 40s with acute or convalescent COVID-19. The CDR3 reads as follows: CASSLIGQGSGNTIYF. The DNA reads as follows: TGTGCCAGCAGCTTAATAGGACAGGGCTCTGGAAACACCATATATTTT.